Below, 30 T cell receptor beta chains from the same sample are listed, as sequenced in a study of blood T cell repertoires in COVID-19. Clones were sequenced by immunoSEQ multiplex PCR, and TCRdb holds only the in-frame ones, with some missing. This sample has more than 90,000 clones, with around nine tenths found just once. The sequenced sample consisted of peripheral blood. The receptors originated from a man in his forties or fifties with acute or convalescent COVID-19.

The rearrangement links TRBV30 to TRBJ1-2; 8 bases are a match to TRBD1. Germline CDR1 and CDR2: GTSNPN and SVGIG (reference sequence). V shed 3 bases and J 2 bases; nucleotides not matched to a gene: 5. The CDR3 loop spans 14 amino acids. As DNA, the CDR3 is TGTGCCTGGAGAGGAGACAGGGGAAACTATGGCTACACCTTC. Translation gives CAWRGDRGNYGYTF.

The table lists this clone with a count of one. The CDR3 DNA reads as TGTGCCAGCAGCTTAATTCCGGCTAGCGGGAGCACCGGGGAGCTGTTTTTT. Translation gives CASSLIPASGSTGELFF. This chain uses TRBV7-6 with TRBJ2-2, with 10 positions matching TRBD2. The junction had 7 bases not matched to a gene; V was cut back by 2 bases and J by 4 bases. CDR3 size: 17 residues. Per germline, CDR1 SGHVS and CDR2 FNYEAQ.

The chain has TRBV24-1 and TRBJ2-1; D is unresolved. The germline V gene has CDR1 KGHDR and CDR2 SFDVKD. The V gene lost 4 bases and the J gene lost 6 bases, with 9 bases spanning the gap. The CDR3 runs 13 residues. The CDR3 is CATSDSHSNEQFF. The CDR3 DNA is TGTGCCACCAGTGACTCCCACTCCAATGAGCAGTTCTTC.

The J gene is TRBJ1-3, the V gene TRBV5-6; TRBD1 might be the D (6 bases). Per germline, CDR1 SGHDT and CDR2 YYEEEE. The germline V and J ends were trimmed by 4 bases and 4 bases, with 27 bases remaining between them. There are 19 residues in the CDR3. DNA for the CDR3: TGTGCCAGCAGCCCCCCACAGGGAGCGCCTTTGAGCCGCGGAAACACCATATATTTT. Protein: CASSPPQGAPLSRGNTIYF.

V gene TRBV6-2 or TRBV6-3 combines with J gene TRBJ1-6; 9 nucleotides match TRBD1. The CDR3 has 15 amino acids. Germline trimming cut 0 bases from V and 8 bases from J; bases unmatched to any gene: 2. CDR1 MNHEY and CDR2 SVGEGT come from the germline V gene. The DNA of the CDR3 is TGTGCCAGCAGTTACTCCGGGACAGGGCATTCACCCCTCCACTTT. It is translated as CASSYSGTGHSPLHF.

The DNA for the CDR3 is TGTGCCAGCAGCGCCAGACTAGCGGGCCCTGGGACCGGGGAGCTGTTTTTT. Translation gives CASSARLAGPGTGELFF. This chain uses TRBV9 with TRBJ2-2, with 10 bases matching TRBD2. Germline V gene data show CDR1 as SGDLS and CDR2 as YYNGEE. The CDR3 covers 17 residues. V was pared by 3 bases and J by 5 bases, with 10 bases of the junction left unmatched.

This chain connects TRBV6-1 to TRBJ1-1, with a possible D match to TRBD1 (5 bases). Per the germline V gene, CDR1 is MNHNS and CDR2 is SASEGT. The V end was cut by 1 base, the J end by 11 bases, with 20 bases between. The CDR3 is 15 residues long. DNA for the CDR3: TGTGCCAGCAGTGAAGGGGGGAGGGAAGTTATTAGGGCTTTCTTT. Its protein product is CASSEGGREVIRAFF.

The chain employs TRBV25-1 and TRBJ2-3, with 13 bases identical to TRBD2. This CDR3 is built from 17 residues. From germline, CDR1 is MGHDK and CDR2 SYGVNS. V was clipped by 4 bases and J by 2 bases; unmatched bases: 6. Here the CDR3 DNA reads TGTGCCAGCAGTGGGGCGGGACTAGCGGGGATCACAGATACGCAGTATTTT. Amino acids: CASSGAGLAGITDTQYF.

The V and J genes are TRBV5-1 and TRBJ2-5; TRBD2 might be the D (6 bases). The length of the CDR3 is 13 residues. V was cut by 4 bases and J by 5 bases, with 12 bases left in between. CDR1 and CDR2 from the germline V gene are SGHRS and YFSETQ. The CDR3 here is CASSGQEGETQYF. CDR3 in DNA: TGCGCCAGCAGCGGCCAGGAGGGGGAGACCCAGTACTTC.

V gene TRBV18 combines with J gene TRBJ1-1; D unclear. The V end was cut by 3 bases, the J end by 5 bases, with 16 bases between. There are 15 residues in the CDR3. Germline CDR1 and CDR2: KGHSH and LQKENI. The CDR3 protein is CASSPTLEGRTEAFF. CDR3 nucleotides: TGTGCCAGCTCACCTACACTGGAGGGCCGAACTGAAGCTTTCTTT.

The CDR3 DNA is TGTGCCAGCAGCAAGTCACCTACTAACTATGGCTACACCTTC. Translation: CASSKSPTNYGYTF. This chain connects TRBV5-6 to TRBJ1-2; D remains unclear. V was cut by 4 bases and J by 0 bases, with 10 bases left in between. Germline-derived CDR1 and CDR2 are SGHDT and YYEEEE. CDR3 length: 14 residues.

This clone has a single count. J is TRBJ2-1 and V is TRBV7-9; 8 nucleotides align to TRBD1. V shed 5 bases and J 5 bases; nucleotides not matched to a gene: 5. CDR1 SEHNR and CDR2 FQNEAQ come from the germline V gene (reference sequence). The CDR3 spans 14 residues. CDR3 bases: TGTGCCAGCAGCCGGACAGGGACCAACAATGAGCAGTTCTTC. Its protein is CASSRTGTNNEQFF.

The CDR3 bases are TGTGCCAGTAGTATTGGGCACCTCACTAACTATGGCTACACCTTC. As protein: CASSIGHLTNYGYTF. The V and J genes are TRBV19 and TRBJ1-2, with D uncertain. Germline V gene lookup returns CDR1 LNHDA and CDR2 SQIVND (reference sequence). This CDR3 comprises 15 residues. V gave up 3 bases and J gave up 0 bases, with 11 bases separating them. The variable domain in full, completed from reference TRBV19 and TRBJ1-2, reads DGGITQSPKYLFRKEGQNVTLSCEQNLNHDAMYWYRQDPGQGLRLIYYSQIVNDFQKGDIAEGYSVSREKKESFPLTVTSAQKNPTAFYLCASSIGHLTNYGYTFGSGTRLTVV.

The chain carries TRBV30 and TRBJ1-3; D is ambiguous. The germline V gene encodes CDR1 GTSNPN and CDR2 SVGIG (reference sequence). Trimming shortened V by 8 bases and J by 0 bases, and 8 bases separated the two germline ends. The CDR3 is made up of 12 amino acids. CDR3 sequence (DNA): TGTGCCATCCCTAGCTCTGGAAACACCATATATTTT. Amino acids: CAIPSSGNTIYF.

The chain carries TRBV7-2 and TRBJ2-2; 10 bases map to TRBD1. CDR1 SGHTA and CDR2 FQGNSA come from the germline V gene. The trim removed 8 bases at V and 7 bases at J, leaving 7 bases unmatched. CDR3 length: 14 residues. CDR3 sequence reads: CASSGTGVGGELFF. The CDR3 DNA sequence: TGTGCCAGCTCCGGGACAGGGGTCGGCGGGGAGCTGTTTTTT.

The V call is TRBV18, the J call TRBJ1-6; unclear D gene. CDR3 length equals 15 residues. CDR1 and CDR2 from the germline V gene are KGHSH and LQKENI. V was clipped by 3 bases and J by 7 bases, with 13 bases between them. Here the CDR3 DNA reads TGTGCCAGCTCACCGTCGGATTCGGAGAATTCACCCCTCCACTTT. Its translation: CASSPSDSENSPLHF. The full variable domain, rest sourced from reference TRBV18 and TRBJ1-6, is NAGVMQNPRHLVRRRGQEARLRCSPMKGHSHVYWYRQLPEEGLKFMVYLQKENIIDESGMPKERFSAEFPKEGPSILRIQQVVRGDSAAYFCASSPSDSENSPLHFGNGTRLTVT.

This clone was seen only once. The chain recombines TRBV7-9 with TRBJ2-2, with D uncertain. With 6 bases removed from V and 6 bases from J, the gap between germline ends came to 11 bases. The germline CDR1 and CDR2 sequences are SEHNR and FQNEAQ (reference sequence). The CDR3 has 13 residues. CDR3 nucleotide sequence: TGTGCCAGCAGGCCGGGTCTCGCCGGGGAGCTGTTTTTT. It specifies CASRPGLAGELFF.

The CDR3 DNA is TGTGCCAGTAGTACAGACAGGAGCAATCAGCCCCAGCATTTT. This codes for CASSTDRSNQPQHF. The chain uses TRBV19 and TRBJ1-5; D may be TRBD1 (6 bases). The CDR3 has 14 residues. Trimming stripped 4 bases from V and 1 base from J, with 8 bases between. The germline gives CDR1 LNHDA, CDR2 SQIVND (reference sequence).

The chain combines TRBV30 with TRBJ2-1; 9 positions agree with TRBD2. CDR1 and CDR2 from the germline V gene are GTSNPN and SVGIG (reference sequence). V trimming: 5 bases; J trimming: 0 bases; junction bases outside the gene matches: 11. The CDR3 totals 17 residues. The CDR3 region is CAWVAGAFMSSYNEQFF. CDR3 coding DNA: TGTGCCTGGGTAGCGGGGGCCTTTATGAGCTCCTACAATGAGCAGTTCTTC.

The chain joins TRBV3-1 (or the pseudogene TRBV3-2) to TRBJ2-1; D unclear. V lost 1 base and J 8 bases, leaving 6 bases between the germline ends. The CDR3 runs to 12 residues. The germline V gene has CDR1 LGHDT and CDR2 YNNKEL (reference sequence). The CDR3: CASSQVLHEQFF. CDR3 bases: TGTGCCAGCAGCCAAGTCCTTCATGAGCAGTTCTTC.

There are a few counts of this clone. The sample contains more than one DNA sequence encoding this CDR3. The chain has TRBV5-1 and TRBJ1-1, with 7 positions matching TRBD1. The CDR3 is made up of 14 amino acids. The trim removed 4 bases at V and 2 bases at J, leaving 5 bases unmatched. Germline V gene sequence: CDR1 SGHRS, CDR2 YFSETQ. CDR3 coding DNA: TGCGCCAGCAGCACGCGACAGGGAAACACTGAAGCTTTCTTT. Encoded protein: CASSTRQGNTEAFF.

The rearrangement links TRBV7-2 to TRBJ2-7; 7 bases align to TRBD2. Germline V gives CDR1 SGHTA, CDR2 FQGNSA. Trimming removed 3 bases from V and 7 bases from J; junction bases left unmatched: 6. This CDR3 has 13 amino acids. CDR3 nucleotide sequence: TGTGCCAGCAGCTTCTGGGGGAGGGAAGAGCAGTACTTC. It is translated as CASSFWGREEQYF. The complete variable domain, with remaining parts taken from reference TRBV7-2 and TRBJ2-7, reads GAGVSQSPSNKVTEKGKDVELRCDPISGHTALYWYRQSLGQGLEFLIYFQGNSAPDKSGLPSDRFSAERTGGSVSTLTIQRTQQEDSAVYLCASSFWGREEQYFGPGTRLTVT.

The chain recombines TRBV9 with TRBJ1-1, with TRBD1 as a possible D gene (6 bases). Between the trimmed V and J ends, which lost 4 bases and 5 bases, there was a span of 15 bases. The CDR3 consists of 14 residues. CDR1 and CDR2 from the germline V gene are SGDLS and YYNGEE. The CDR3, as DNA: TGTGCCAGCAGCTCCCAAGGGGGGGGTACTGAAGCTTTCTTT. As protein: CASSSQGGGTEAFF.

This chain uses TRBV7-2 with TRBJ2-5; 7 bases fit TRBD1. J lost 4 bases, V lost 2 bases, and 7 bases had no gene match. The CDR3 runs 15 residues. The germline V gene encodes CDR1 SGHTA and CDR2 FQGNSA. The CDR3 DNA reads as TGTGCCAGCAGCTTAAGGCAGGGGGTGAGAGAGACCCAGTACTTC. Translating it yields CASSLRQGVRETQYF.

This clone was seen once. The chain employs TRBV3-1 (or the pseudogene TRBV3-2) and TRBJ1-2; 8 bases are a match to TRBD1. Germline V gene sequence: CDR1 LGHDT, CDR2 YNNKEL (reference sequence). There are 13 residues in the CDR3. Trimming removed 5 bases from V and 7 bases from J; junction bases left unmatched: 6. For the CDR3, the DNA is TGTGCCAGCAGCGGACAGGGTTATCGTGGCTACACCTTC. Its translation is CASSGQGYRGYTF.

The J gene is TRBJ2-3, the V gene TRBV7-2, with TRBD1 matching 9 bases. V lost 5 bases, J lost 3 bases, and 9 bases stayed unmatched. The CDR3 sequence is 16 residues long. Germline assignment: CDR1 SGHTA and CDR2 FQGNSA. The CDR3 nucleotides are TGTGCCAGCAGCACCCGACAGGGGGGGCCTACAGATACGCAGTATTTT. Its protein product is CASSTRQGGPTDTQYF.

The chain's CDR3 is CATSGSGTGLSQYF. CDR3 DNA sequence: TGTGCCACCAGCGGATCCGGGACAGGCCTTTCCCAGTACTTC. This chain uses TRBV15 with TRBJ2-5; 8 nucleotides align to TRBD1. Germline CDR1 LNHNV, CDR2 YYDKDF (reference sequence). V gave up 5 bases and J gave up 9 bases; unmatched junction bases: 11. CDR3 length equals 14 residues.

V gene TRBV11-2 combines with J gene TRBJ1-2; 8 positions match TRBD1. The J segment lost 7 bases and the V segment lost 1 base, leaving 8 bases of the junction unmatched. Germline lookup yields CDR1 SGHAT and CDR2 FQNNGV. The CDR3 length is 15 residues. The CDR3 DNA reads TGTGCCAGCAGCTTAGGAGTTCAGGGGGCCGTTGGCTACACCTTC. Amino acid sequence: CASSLGVQGAVGYTF.

The chain links TRBV30 to TRBJ2-3; 8 positions match TRBD1. Looked up from germline, CDR1 is GTSNPN and CDR2 is SVGIG (reference sequence). J lost 0 bases, V lost 6 bases, and 2 bases had no gene match. This CDR3 spans 13 amino acids. In DNA form, the CDR3 reads TGTGCCTGTAGGACAGGGAGCACAGATACGCAGTATTTT. Protein sequence: CACRTGSTDTQYF.

This chain connects TRBV20-1 to TRBJ2-3; 7 nucleotides align to TRBD2. Germline loops: CDR1 DFQATT, CDR2 SNEGSKA (reference sequence). The CDR3 runs 18 residues. The V segment lost 3 bases and the J segment 6 bases; nucleotides outside the gene matches: 21. The chain's CDR3 is CSASHSILREPGGDTQYF. The CDR3 DNA sequence: TGCAGTGCTAGTCATAGTATATTGCGGGAGCCCGGTGGTGATACGCAGTATTTT.